Listed here is a single T cell receptor beta chain. Under the authors' procedure: Cell counts per sample came from amplifying reference gene primers. Here immunoSEQ multiplex PCR was the method, and the copy in TCRdb shows in-frame clones only, minus some. V, J and clone size reflect that table, while D and trimming were determined from the DNA. The sample consists of approximately 230,000 clones, 75% to 90% of them appearing once. V shed 5 bases and J 4 bases; nucleotides not matched to a gene: 7. CDR1 is SGHVS, CDR2 FQNEAQ, per germline. The CDR3 has 14 amino acids. This entry comes from a study of blood T cell repertoires in COVID-19. Study summary: Some COVID-19 samples were acute and others convalescent; all came from the United States, Italy and Spain. T cells, B-cell-depleted T cells, or PBMCs supplied cDNA or gDNA.

The receptor was isolated from a man under 40 who had recovered from COVID-19. The sample consisted of peripheral blood. The J gene is TRBJ1-1, the V gene TRBV7-8; 7 bases match TRBD1. The CDR3, as DNA: TGTGCCAGCAGCCTTGACAGGGTTACCACTGAAGCTTTCTTT. Protein sequence: CASSLDRVTTEAFF.